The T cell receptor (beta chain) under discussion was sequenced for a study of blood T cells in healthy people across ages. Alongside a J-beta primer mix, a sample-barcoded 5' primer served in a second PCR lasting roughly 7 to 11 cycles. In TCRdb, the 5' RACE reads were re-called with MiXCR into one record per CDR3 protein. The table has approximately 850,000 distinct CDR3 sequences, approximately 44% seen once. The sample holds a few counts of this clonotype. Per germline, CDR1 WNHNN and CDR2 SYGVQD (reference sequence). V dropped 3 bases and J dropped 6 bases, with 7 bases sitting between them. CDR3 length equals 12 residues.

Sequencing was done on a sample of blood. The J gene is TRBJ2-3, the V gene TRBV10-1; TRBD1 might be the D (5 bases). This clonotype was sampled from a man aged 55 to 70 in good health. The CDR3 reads CASSEGADTQYF. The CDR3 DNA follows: TGCGCCAGCAGTGAAGGGGCGGATACGCAGTATTTT.